This TCR beta chain was captured in a study of blood T cell repertoires in COVID-19. About the study: In each case, the material was cDNA or gDNA derived from T cells, B-cell-depleted T cells, or PBMCs.

This clone is deemed medium-sized. Assay: immunoSEQ multiplex PCR; the TCRdb copy retains only in-frame clones and omits some. This table has 200,000 to 300,000 clones, about 80% appearing once. The CDR3 contains 14 residues. The germline gives CDR1 MDHEN, CDR2 SYDVKM. V lost 6 bases to trimming and J lost 4 bases; unmatched junction nucleotides: 5. The chain recombines TRBV28 with TRBJ2-3, with TRBD1 matching 9 bases. The TCR sequence derives from a man at least 80 years old with acute or convalescent COVID-19. The specimen sequenced was peripheral blood. CDR3 region: CASSPGTGSDTQYF. CDR3 nucleotides: TGTGCCAGCAGCCCCGGGACAGGGTCAGATACGCAGTATTTT.